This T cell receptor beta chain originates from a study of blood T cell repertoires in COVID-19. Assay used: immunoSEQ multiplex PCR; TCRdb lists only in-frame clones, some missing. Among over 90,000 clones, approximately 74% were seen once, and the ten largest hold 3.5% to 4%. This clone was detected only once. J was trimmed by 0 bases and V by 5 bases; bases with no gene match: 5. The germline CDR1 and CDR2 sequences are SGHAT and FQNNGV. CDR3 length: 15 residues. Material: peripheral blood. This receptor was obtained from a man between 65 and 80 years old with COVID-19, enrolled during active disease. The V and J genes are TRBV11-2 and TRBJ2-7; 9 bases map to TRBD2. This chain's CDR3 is CASSPLSGSSYEQYF. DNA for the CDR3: TGTGCCAGCAGCCCACTTAGCGGGAGCTCCTACGAGCAGTACTTC.